The entry below describes one T cell receptor beta chain. This CDR3 has 15 amino acids. Trimming took 6 bases from V and 6 from J; bases not matched to a gene: 11. The germline V gene encodes CDR1 LGHDT and CDR2 YNNKEL (reference sequence). This sample is drawn from a study of blood T cell repertoires in COVID-19. Study context: T cells, B-cell-depleted T cells, or PBMCs provided the cDNA or gDNA that served as material.

This table comes from immunoSEQ multiplex PCR, and its TCRdb copy is limited to in-frame clones, with some not included. The table includes roughly 190,000 clones, approximately 86% detected once. The chain couples TRBV3-1 (or the pseudogene TRBV3-2) to TRBJ2-1; 7 bases agree with TRBD1. This clonotype was obtained from a man between 65 and 85 years old with acute or convalescent COVID-19. Material for sequencing was peripheral blood. The CDR3 DNA reads TGTGCCAGCAGTTACCATCAGACAGGGAGCAATGAGCAGTTCTTC. Translating gives CASSYHQTGSNEQFF.